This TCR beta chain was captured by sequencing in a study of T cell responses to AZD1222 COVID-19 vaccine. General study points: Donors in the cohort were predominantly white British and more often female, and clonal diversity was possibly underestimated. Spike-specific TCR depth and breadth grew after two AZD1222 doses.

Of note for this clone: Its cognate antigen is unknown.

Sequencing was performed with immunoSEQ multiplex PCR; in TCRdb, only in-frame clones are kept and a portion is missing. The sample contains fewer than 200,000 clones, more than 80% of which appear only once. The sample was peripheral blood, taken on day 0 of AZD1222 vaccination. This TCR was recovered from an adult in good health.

CDR3 bases: TGTGCCAGCAGCGGTCGGGGACAGACGAACGCTTTCTTT. Residues: CASSGRGQTNAFF. The chain joins TRBV6-5 to TRBJ1-1, with 7 bases matching TRBD1. The V and J ends lost 6 bases and 11 bases, in that order; junction bases with no gene match: 12. The CDR3 runs to 13 residues. Germline values: CDR1 MNHEY, CDR2 SVGAGI.